The entry below describes one TCR beta chain. The sample belongs to a study of long-term antiretroviral therapy in people with HIV. Investigators performed immunoSEQ version v3.0 at survey level. Data came from immunoSEQ multiplex PCR; TCRdb stores just in-frame clones and leaves some out. The repertoire holds over 35,000 clones, with approximately 86% as singletons. Germline values: CDR1 MNHEY, CDR2 SMNVEV (reference sequence). The J segment lost 8 bases and the V segment lost 4 bases, leaving 7 bases of the junction unmatched. The length of the CDR3 is 15 residues. The J gene is TRBJ2-4, the V gene TRBV27; 11 bases align to TRBD2. Sample: unsorted PBMCs, taken just before starting antiretroviral therapy. The source of this sequence is a young woman with HIV. The CDR3: CASSSTSGTGYIQYF. CDR3 nucleotide sequence: TGTGCCAGCAGTTCGACTAGCGGGACTGGGTACATTCAGTACTTC.